This is a list of T cell receptor beta chains from one sample in a study of cytomegalovirus exposure and HLA in healthy donors. Sequencing was performed with immunoSEQ multiplex PCR; in TCRdb, only in-frame clones are kept and a portion is missing. The sample records 130,000 to 150,000 clones, roughly 82% being singletons. The specimen sequenced was PBMCs. These receptors were taken from a male donor in good health and CMV-seronegative. Each CDR3 is given with its conserved first and last residue. The D gene is left open where the match is weak. Clone size is stated in some rows and not others, as once, few, many or a class when expanded.

v_gene,abundance,j_gene,d_gene,CDR3nt,CDR3aa
TRBV18,NA,TRBJ1-1,TRBD1,TGTGCCAGCTCACCACCGACAGGGGTAAACACTGAAGCTTTCTTT,CASSPPTGVNTEAFF
TRBV5-4,NA,TRBJ2-7,NA,TGTGCCAGCAGTCGGGGTGAAAATATGTACGAGCAGTACTTC,CASSRGENMYEQYF
TRBV25-1,NA,TRBJ2-1,TRBD2,TGTGCCAGCAGTGGTAGCGGGAGTAACCACAATGAGCAGTTCTTC,CASSGSGSNHNEQFF
TRBV5-3,NA,TRBJ1-2,TRBD1,TGTGCCAGAAGACGCAACCGGGACAGGGGAAGGCGGTGCTATGGCTACACCTTC,CARRRNRDRGRRCYGYTF
TRBV29-1,NA,TRBJ2-3,NA,TGCAGCGTACAGCCTAAAGATACGCAGTATTTT,CSVQPKDTQYF
TRBV7-2,NA,TRBJ1-2,TRBD1,TGTGCCAGCAGCCTGGCAGGGGGGCCCTACTATGGCTACACCTTC,CASSLAGGPYYGYTF
TRBV13,NA,TRBJ2-5,TRBD2,TGTGCCAGCAGCTTAGCTGGACTAGCGGAGCAAGAGACCCAGTACTTC,CASSLAGLAEQETQYF
TRBV5-5,few,TRBJ1-5,TRBD1,TGTGCCAGCAGCCAGGGACAGGGGATATATAGCAATCAGCCCCAGCATTTT,CASSQGQGIYSNQPQHF
TRBV2,NA,TRBJ2-1,TRBD1,TGTGCCAGCAGTAGGGGACAGAGCTCCTACAATGAGCAGTTCTTC,CASSRGQSSYNEQFF
TRBV7-7,few,TRBJ2-5,NA,TGTGCCAGCAGCTACGGGGGGCAGGGGGAGACCCAGTACTTC,CASSYGGQGETQYF
TRBV7-2,NA,TRBJ2-3,TRBD1,TGTGCCAGCAGCTTAGCAGGGACAGGGAGGGGCACAGATACGCAGTATTTT,CASSLAGTGRGTDTQYF
TRBV2,NA,TRBJ1-2,TRBD1,TGTGCCAGCAGTGAACACTCACACAGGGGGCAAAAAGGAGGCTACACCTTC,CASSEHSHRGQKGGYTF
TRBV28,NA,TRBJ2-3,TRBD2,TGTGCCAGCAGTCCCGGAGCGGGAGGGAATACGCAGTATTTT,CASSPGAGGNTQYF
TRBV2,NA,TRBJ2-3,TRBD2,TGTGCCAGCAGTGCAGCTAGCGGGGGGTCAGGAGATACGCAGTATTTT,CASSAASGGSGDTQYF
TRBV27,NA,TRBJ2-7,NA,TGTGCCAGCAGTTTGGTCGTAGCTAGACACGAGCAGTACTTC,CASSLVVARHEQYF
TRBV2,NA,TRBJ2-1,TRBD2,TGTGCCAGCAGGCTAGCGGGGGTATACAATGAGCAGTTCTTC,CASRLAGVYNEQFF
TRBV27,NA,TRBJ2-7,NA,TGTGCCAGCAGTTTATCGGTTAGCTACGAGCAGTACTTC,CASSLSVSYEQYF
TRBV7-2,NA,TRBJ2-7,TRBD2,TGTGCCAGCAGCTTGTCTAGCGGGGCCATCTACGAGCAGTACTTC,CASSLSSGAIYEQYF
TRBV9,NA,TRBJ1-2,TRBD1,TGTGCCAGCAGCGGATCGACAGGGAACTATGGCTACACCTTC,CASSGSTGNYGYTF
TRBV9,NA,TRBJ2-7,NA,TGTGCCAGCAGCGTAGCCCAGGGCTACGAGCAGTACTTC,CASSVAQGYEQYF
TRBV9,NA,TRBJ2-1,NA,TGTGCCACTTCCGGAGAGGGTGAGCAGTTCTTC,CATSGEGEQFF
TRBV30,once,TRBJ1-2,TRBD1,TGTGCCTGGAGGGACCACAGGGGACGTCTTCGCGGCTACACCTTC,CAWRDHRGRLRGYTF
TRBV7-8,once,TRBJ2-1,TRBD2,TGTGCCAGCAGCTTAACCAGCGGGGGGAGCCAGGGTGAGCAGTTCTTC,CASSLTSGGSQGEQFF
TRBV11-2,once,TRBJ2-2,TRBD2,TGTGCCAGCAGTTATGGAGTAGCGGGAGTGAACACCGGGGAGCTGTTTTTT,CASSYGVAGVNTGELFF
TRBV13,few,TRBJ1-1,NA,TGTGCCAGCAGCTACAGTATGGAAAGGAACACTGAAGCTTTCTTT,CASSYSMERNTEAFF
TRBV9,NA,TRBJ2-3,NA,TGTGCCAGCAGCCCCCGACTAGTCCGCACAGATACGCAGTATTTT,CASSPRLVRTDTQYF
TRBV19,NA,TRBJ2-2,TRBD1,TGTGCCAGTAGGCCTCGAACTATGGGACAGGCGGGCGGGGAGCTGTTTTTT,CASRPRTMGQAGGELFF
TRBV6-4,NA,TRBJ2-1,TRBD2,TGTGCCAGCAGTGAGCGGGGGGGCTCCTACAATGAGCAGTTCTTC,CASSERGGSYNEQFF
TRBV11-2,NA,TRBJ2-3,NA,TGTGCCAGCAGCTTCCGGCAGGGGTCTGTGGGAGATACGCAGTATTTT,CASSFRQGSVGDTQYF
TRBV29-1,NA,TRBJ1-3,NA,TGCAGCGTTGAAGTATACTCTGGAAACACCATATATTTT,CSVEVYSGNTIYF
TRBV18,NA,TRBJ1-6,NA,TGTGCCAGCTCACCTAACAGGGTGGTAAGTCATTCACCCCTCCACTTT,CASSPNRVVSHSPLHF
TRBV6-6,NA,TRBJ2-7,NA,NA,CASSSSAGGYEQYF
TRBV10-1,once,TRBJ2-3,NA,TGCGCCAGCAGTGAGTCCTGGCGGGGGCCCGCTAGCACAGATACGCAGTATTTT,CASSESWRGPASTDTQYF
TRBV2,once,TRBJ1-3,NA,TGTGCCAGCAAGGGGTCTCGACTCTCTGGAAACACCATATATTTT,CASKGSRLSGNTIYF
TRBV12-1,medium-sized,TRBJ2-7,NA,TGTGCCAGCAGCCCGAAGGCAGGGAGGGTAAGCGAGCAGTACTTC,CASSPKAGRVSEQYF
TRBV18,once,TRBJ2-5,NA,TGTGCCAGCTCACCACAAGAGCAAGAGACCCAGTACTTC,CASSPQEQETQYF
TRBV6-5,few,TRBJ2-7,NA,TGTGCCAGCAGCCAGACAGGTATCGGGTCCTACGAGCAGTACTTC,CASSQTGIGSYEQYF
TRBV9,NA,TRBJ2-3,NA,TGTGCCAGCAGCGGCCCGAGAGAGGGAGCAGATACGCAGTATTTT,CASSGPREGADTQYF
TRBV19,NA,TRBJ2-3,TRBD2,TGTGCCACATCCCAGGGTAGCGGGAGAGATACGCAGTATTTT,CATSQGSGRDTQYF
TRBV7-9,NA,TRBJ2-1,TRBD2,TGTGCCAGCAGCCCCGGGAGGGCCGGCTACAATGAGCAGTTCTTC,CASSPGRAGYNEQFF
TRBV9,NA,TRBJ2-1,TRBD2,TGTGCCAGCAGCGTAGCTAGCGGGAGGGGTGAGCAGTTCTTC,CASSVASGRGEQFF
TRBV4-2,NA,TRBJ1-6,NA,TGTGCCAGCAGCCAAGGCAGGGGAACTTCACCCCTCCACTTT,CASSQGRGTSPLHF
TRBV9,NA,TRBJ1-2,TRBD1,TGTGCCAGCAGCGCAACGGACAGGGCGATTGGCTACACCTTC,CASSATDRAIGYTF
TRBV19,NA,TRBJ1-5,TRBD1,TGTGCCAGTAGGGACAGGGGTCAGCCCCAGCATTTT,CASRDRGQPQHF
TRBV28,once,TRBJ1-4,TRBD1,TGTGCCAGCAGAAGCCGGGACAGGGGGTCGCTACGTGAAAAACTGTTTTTT,CASRSRDRGSLREKLFF
TRBV5-4,NA,TRBJ2-6,NA,TGTGCCAGCAGCTTGGGGGGGCTTGGGGCCAACGTCCTGACTTTC,CASSLGGLGANVLTF
TRBV6-5,NA,TRBJ1-2,NA,TGTGCCAGCAGTTACGGGGCAGTCGAGGGCTACACCTTC,CASSYGAVEGYTF
TRBV7-9,NA,TRBJ1-2,NA,TGTGCCAGCAGCTTACAAGGGAGTGGTTATGGCTACACCTTC,CASSLQGSGYGYTF